The 25 T cell receptor beta chains below were found in one sample sequenced in a study of OX40 agonist ivuxolimab in advanced cancers. Repertoires were generated with immunoSEQ multiplex PCR, while TCRdb's copy carries only in-frame clones and drops some. The data contain some 60,000 clones, 84% of them singletons. The material sequenced was CD4+ or CD8+ T cells sorted from blood, taken in a trial of the OX40 agonist ivuxolimab. These receptors were obtained from an adult with an advanced solid tumor such as melanoma, head and neck, liver or kidney cancer.

The chain couples TRBV15 to TRBJ1-1, with D uncertain. Trimming removed 1 base from V and 0 bases from J, with 21 bases in between. The V gene's germline CDR1 is LNHNV and CDR2 YYDKDF (reference sequence). There are 19 residues in the CDR3. The CDR3 region is CATSRVGPGGFYLNTEAFF. CDR3 coding DNA: TGTGCCACCAGCAGAGTGGGTCCGGGAGGGTTTTACTTGAACACTGAAGCTTTCTTT.

This chain joins TRBV30 and TRBJ1-2; maybe TRBD1 (5 bases). Germline lookup yields CDR1 GTSNPN and CDR2 SVGIG (reference sequence). Trimming took 5 bases from V and 3 from J, leaving 19 bases between them. The CDR3 length is 15 residues. This CDR3 reads CAWGIKMGVDYGYTF. The CDR3 nucleotides read TGTGCCTGGGGCATTAAGATGGGGGTAGACTATGGCTACACCTTC. Using reference TRBV30 and TRBJ1-2 for the parts outside the CDR3, the full variable domain is SQTIHQWPATLVQPVGSPLSLECTVEGTSNPNLYWYRQAAGRGLQLLFYSVGIGQISSEVPQNLSASRPQDRQFILSSKKLLLSDSGFYLCAWGIKMGVDYGYTFGSGTRLTVV.

The chain uses TRBV6-1 and TRBJ1-2; D not resolved. Trimming took off 6 bases at V and 1 base at J, with 9 bases between the two ends. CDR1 MNHNS and CDR2 SASEGT come from the germline V gene. This CDR3 has 13 amino acids. This CDR3 reads CASRGTVNYGYTF. CDR3 bases: TGTGCCAGCAGGGGAACCGTTAACTATGGCTACACCTTC.

The CDR3 reads CASSPTGADTEAFF. As DNA, the CDR3 is TGTGCCAGCTCACCTACAGGGGCAGACACTGAAGCTTTCTTT. V usage is TRBV18 and J usage is TRBJ1-1, with 7 bases identical to TRBD1. Trimming took 3 bases from V and 3 from J; bases not matched to a gene: 4. CDR3 length: 14 residues. CDR1 and CDR2 (germline): KGHSH, LQKENI.

The V call is TRBV7-9, the J call TRBJ2-3; D gene uncertain. V dropped 3 bases and J dropped 6 bases, with 10 bases sitting between them. Germline CDR1 and CDR2: SEHNR and FQNEAQ (reference sequence). The CDR3 runs 13 residues. The DNA for the CDR3 is TGTGCCAGCAGCTTGGCCCCGTCTGATACGCAGTATTTT. The encoded protein is CASSLAPSDTQYF.

The chain recombines TRBV2 with TRBJ1-1; 7 bases match TRBD1. V lost 2 bases, J lost 7 bases, and 7 bases stayed unmatched. CDR1 is SNHLY and CDR2 is FYNNEI in the germline V gene. The length of the CDR3 is 14 residues. CDR3 in DNA: TGTGCCAGCAGTGAATTGGGGACAGCTGTTGAAGCTTTCTTT. This encodes CASSELGTAVEAFF. Together with reference TRBV2 and TRBJ1-1, the CDR3 gives the full variable domain: EPEVTQTPSHQVTQMGQEVILRCVPISNHLYFYWYRQILGQKVEFLVSFYNNEISEKSEIFDDQFSVERPDGSNFTLKIRSTKLEDSAMYFCASSELGTAVEAFFGQGTRLTVV.

The chain joins TRBV7-8 to TRBJ1-4; D gene uncertain. There are 11 residues in the CDR3. Germline V CDR1 and CDR2: SGHVS, FQNEAQ. The V gene lost 3 bases and the J gene lost 8 bases, with 4 bases spanning the gap. The CDR3 region is CASSFREKLFF. CDR3 in DNA: TGTGCCAGCAGCTTTCGAGAAAAACTGTTTTTT.

In this sample, this clone is medium-sized. This chain joins TRBV12-5 and TRBJ2-5; no firm D call. The CDR3 spans 10 residues. Germline-derived CDR1 and CDR2 are LGHNT and FRNRAP. V lost 6 bases and J 3 bases, leaving 2 bases between the germline ends. This CDR3 is CASGEETQYF. CDR3 in DNA: TGTGCTAGTGGAGAAGAGACCCAGTACTTC.

The chain combines TRBV5-1 with TRBJ2-7; a weak D match, TRBD2 (6 bases). Trimming stripped 5 bases from V and 3 bases from J, with 12 bases between. The length of the CDR3 is 13 residues. Per germline, CDR1 SGHRS and CDR2 YFSETQ. The CDR3: CASRGLSDYEQYF. The CDR3 DNA reads as TGCGCCAGCAGAGGACTAAGTGACTACGAGCAGTACTTC.

The chain carries TRBV19 and TRBJ1-5; no clear D gene. V dropped 8 bases and J dropped 4 bases, with 21 bases sitting between them. The length of the CDR3 is 16 residues. Germline V lookup: CDR1 LNHDA, CDR2 SQIVND (reference sequence). The CDR3 loop is CASRSLASLLNQPQHF. CDR3 bases: TGTGCCAGTCGTTCCCTAGCTTCCCTACTAAATCAGCCCCAGCATTTT.

The V call is TRBV2, the J call TRBJ2-3; no firm D call. In germline, CDR1 is SNHLY, CDR2 FYNNEI. The CDR3 extends over 11 amino acids. V lost 5 bases to trimming and J lost 2 bases, with 2 bases between them. The CDR3: CASSTTDTQYF. Written as DNA, the CDR3 is TGTGCCAGCAGTACCACAGATACGCAGTATTTT. Complete variable domain (other parts from reference TRBV2 and TRBJ2-3): EPEVTQTPSHQVTQMGQEVILRCVPISNHLYFYWYRQILGQKVEFLVSFYNNEISEKSEIFDDQFSVERPDGSNFTLKIRSTKLEDSAMYFCASSTTDTQYFGPGTRLTVL.

The chain employs TRBV27 and TRBJ1-5; TRBD1 matches at 9 bases. The CDR3 contains 12 residues. J gave up 14 bases and V 3 bases, and 5 bases lay outside the gene matches. The germline V gene encodes CDR1 MNHEY and CDR2 SMNVEV (reference sequence). Here the CDR3 reads CASSLTGGVKHF. CDR3 bases: TGTGCCAGCAGTTTGACAGGGGGAGTAAAGCATTTT.

This clone came up once. The CDR3 DNA is TGCGCCAGCAGCCAAGGAGCGCCAGACCAAGAGACCCAGTACTTC. It is translated as CASSQGAPDQETQYF. The genes are TRBV4-1 and TRBJ2-5; D is unclear. The CDR3 runs 15 residues. Germline-derived CDR1 and CDR2 are MGHRA and YSYEKL. V was clipped by 1 base and J by 0 bases, with 9 bases between them.

The genes are TRBV20-1 and TRBJ1-1; D unresolved. The CDR3 has 11 amino acids. The V gene lost 7 bases and the J gene lost 5 bases, with 11 bases spanning the gap. Germline V CDR1 and CDR2: DFQATT, SNEGSKA (reference sequence). The CDR3 reads CSGAGRTEAFF. Here the CDR3 DNA reads TGCAGTGGTGCGGGGAGGACTGAAGCTTTCTTT.

This clone came up once. The J gene is TRBJ1-3, the V gene TRBV4-1; 9 bases align to TRBD1. This CDR3 is 17 amino acids long. With 3 bases clipped from V and 0 bases from J, the junction kept 6 bases outside the gene matches. The germline V gene has CDR1 MGHRA and CDR2 YSYEKL. CDR3: CASSQEGQGYSGNTIYF. The CDR3 DNA is TGCGCCAGCAGCCAGGAGGGACAGGGATACTCTGGAAACACCATATATTTT.

This chain connects TRBV29-1 to TRBJ2-7, with D hard to call. The germline CDR1 and CDR2 sequences are SQVTM and ANQGSEA. The CDR3 contains 11 residues. The V and J ends lost 2 bases and 5 bases respectively, with 7 bases between them. The CDR3 is CSVESGHEQYF. DNA of the CDR3: TGCAGCGTTGAATCCGGGCACGAGCAGTACTTC.

The rearrangement links TRBV27 to TRBJ2-6; unclear D gene. The CDR3 runs to 14 residues. Germline lookup yields CDR1 MNHEY and CDR2 SMNVEV (reference sequence). Deletions cut 7 bases from V and 4 bases from J, with 11 bases between. DNA of the CDR3: TGTGCCAGCACCTCCCTGAGGGGGGCCAACGTCCTGACTTTC. This gives the protein CASTSLRGANVLTF.

The chain recombines TRBV7-9 with TRBJ1-2, with D maybe TRBD1 (5 bases). The CDR3 has 15 amino acids. With 5 bases removed from V and 12 bases from J, the gap between germline ends came to 25 bases. Looked up from germline, CDR1 is SEHNR and CDR2 is FQNEAQ (reference sequence). Here the CDR3 DNA reads TGTGCCAGCAGCCCCTCGGTGAGGGACCGAGCTTTTGACACCTTC. Translation: CASSPSVRDRAFDTF. Filled out from reference TRBV7-9 and TRBJ1-2, the complete variable domain reads DTGVSQNPRHKITKRGQNVTFRCDPISEHNRLYWYRQTLGQGPEFLTYFQNEAQLEKSRLLSDRFSAERPKGSFSTLEIQRTEQGDSAMYLCASSPSVRDRAFDTFGSGTRLTVV.

The chain joins TRBV5-1 to TRBJ1-1; weak D call: TRBD1 (6 bases). The CDR3 is 14 residues long. The V gene's germline CDR1 is SGHRS and CDR2 YFSETQ. V lost 3 bases, J lost 2 bases, and 11 bases lay in between. The CDR3 nucleotides are TGCGCCAGCAGCTCGGACAGAAGTAACACTGAAGCTTTCTTT. This gives the protein CASSSDRSNTEAFF.

Concerning this clone: Sequence at one end of the junction differs from germline and may be a read error. The genes are TRBV10-3 and TRBJ1-2, with D unclear. The CDR3 runs to 14 residues. The V gene's germline CDR1 is ENHRY and CDR2 SYGVKD. The CDR3 DNA is TGTGCCATCAGTGAGGACCGTGGCCTTTATGTCTACACCTTC. Translating it yields CAISEDRGLYVYTF.

CDR3 bases: TGTGCCAGCAGCTTAAGTGGGGGGGATACGCAGTATTTT. It codes for CASSLSGGDTQYF. The J gene is TRBJ2-3, the V gene TRBV7-9; TRBD2 might be the D (6 bases). The germline V and J ends were trimmed by 2 bases and 6 bases, with 9 bases remaining between them. The CDR3 consists of 13 residues. Germline V lookup: CDR1 SEHNR, CDR2 FQNEAQ (reference sequence).

The chain uses TRBV9 and TRBJ2-5, with 7 nucleotides matching TRBD1. Per germline, CDR1 SGDLS and CDR2 YYNGEE. The CDR3 sequence is 16 residues long. J lost 3 bases, V lost 3 bases, and 11 bases had no gene match. The CDR3 DNA follows: TGTGCCAGCAGCGCATCAGGGATAGGGGGCGAAGAGACCCAGTACTTC. Residues: CASSASGIGGEETQYF. Full variable domain (rest looked up from reference TRBV9 and TRBJ2-5): DSGVTQTPKHLITATGQRVTLRCSPRSGDLSVYWYQQSLDQGLQFLIQYYNGEERAKGNILERFSAQQFPDLHSELNLSSLELGDSALYFCASSASGIGGEETQYFGPGTRLLVL.

The rearrangement uses TRBV28 and TRBJ1-2; D not resolved. CDR1 is MDHEN and CDR2 is SYDVKM in the germline V gene. The CDR3 contains 16 residues. Trimming pared 4 bases from V and 6 bases from J, leaving 21 bases between. The DNA for the CDR3 is TGTGCCAGCAGTTCCCCATCCGACTCGGACGGCCATGGCTACACCTTC. Its protein is CASSSPSDSDGHGYTF.

The DNA of the CDR3 is TGTGCCAGCAGCTGGGACCGGACGAACACTGAAGCTTTCTTT. Translated: CASSWDRTNTEAFF. The genes are TRBV5-4 and TRBJ1-1, with a tentative D call TRBD1 (5 bases). This CDR3 has 14 residues. Germline V gene sequence: CDR1 SGHNT, CDR2 YYREEE (reference sequence). The V end lost 3 bases, the J end lost 1 base, and 10 bases lay between the germline ends.

The DNA of the CDR3 is TGCAGCGTTGAAGATCTGTGGCTAGCGGGAGAGTACAATGAGCAGTTCTTC. Residues: CSVEDLWLAGEYNEQFF. The chain uses TRBV29-1 and TRBJ2-1, with 10 bases fitting TRBD2. CDR1 is SQVTM, CDR2 ANQGSEA, per germline. The CDR3 length is 17 residues. V shed 0 bases, J shed 4 bases, and the junction held 9 bases outside the gene matches.